This entry describes one T cell receptor (beta chain). The data stem from a study of T cells after somatic rescue of genetic block. The protocol was immunoSEQ multiplex PCR, while the TCRdb copy is restricted to in-frame clones and leaves out a portion. The sample records some 15,000 clones, more than 70% being singletons. This clonotype originated in a man aged 18 to 29. Material for sequencing was peripheral blood mononuclear cells (PBMCs).

CDR3 coding DNA: TGTGCCAGCAGTGAGGACAGGGGGCTATACGAGCAGTACTTC. Amino acid sequence: CASSEDRGLYEQYF. The V gene is TRBV28, the J gene TRBJ2-7; 11 bases are a match to TRBD1. Germline CDR1 MDHEN, CDR2 SYDVKM. Trimming cost V 5 bases and J 4 bases; bases outside gene matches: 4. CDR3 length: 14 residues.